This TCR beta chain appears in the sequencing data of a study of naive and memory T cell subsets. Points from the study as a whole: In CD4 and CD8 cells, diversity dropped from naive through EMRA.

This clonotype was detected a few times. Its cognate antigen is unknown. Two oligonucleotides, mixed equimolar, formed the beta constant-region primer covering TRBC1 and TRBC2. Nested alpha and beta constant-region primers with the SP2 primer drove four PCR rounds on ligated cDNA. TCRdb re-derived calls from the UMI-ligation and nested PCR reads in MiXCR, one entry per CDR3 protein. The sample shows roughly 130,000 distinct CDR3 sequences, around a third of them seen only once. The trim removed 1 base at V and 7 bases at J, leaving 1 base unmatched. Per the germline V gene, CDR1 is LGHDT and CDR2 is YNNKEL (reference sequence). CDR3 length: 14 amino acids.

Material: central memory CD4+ T cells from blood. This clonotype was obtained from a human donor in good health. This chain uses TRBV3-1 with TRBJ1-6; 7 bases line up with TRBD1. CDR3 coding DNA: TGTGCCAGCAGCCAAGCCAGGGGGAATTCACCCCTCCACTTT. It specifies CASSQARGNSPLHF.